Included here is one T cell receptor (beta chain) sequence, with context. This clone was observed a handful of times. Its target antigen remains unknown. Within one base of it there is no much larger clone, and no base qualities were kept. These data belong to a study of early stage breast cancer tumors (dated by TCRdb to about 2017). Study-wide context: Of the roughly 16 invasive breast tumors, about a dozen were found to be estrogen receptor-positive, progesterone receptor-positive and HER2-negative. About 70% of the 12 ER+/PR+/HER2- tumors were invasive ductal carcinomas, while the other four were invasive lobular carcinomas. A read coverage of roughly 10-fold per sample was achieved on average. A total of 2,651,842 templates, representing almost 1,100,000 unique clonotypes, were detected across all samples.

About 20-55 mg of tumor tissue was diced, and more than 3 ug of DNA was typically obtained. The study profiled bulk TCR beta-chain repertoires in matched peripheral blood, tumor and adjacent normal breast tissue taken from some 17 patients with early-stage breast cancer. Once resection was done, tumor tissue identified by eye was cut out and put into prechilled RNAlater. A TissueLyser II was used to homogenize diced tumor tissue (20-50 mg) in RLTplus buffer containing beta-mercaptoethanol and antifoaming agent. Genomic DNA was extracted with the Qiagen AllPrep DNA/RNA Mini kit. The CDR3 goes from the cysteine to the phenylalanine over 12 residues. Only the CDR3 region is kept as DNA, spanning 36 bases read in frame from base 1. V is cut by 8 bases and J by 4 bases, and the space between the germline ends is 12 bases. The germline V gene (reference sequence) yields LNHDA for CDR1 and SQIVND for CDR2.

Every sample was amplified as two independent genomic DNA replicates, using approximately 0.5 ug for blood and roughly 1.6 ug for tumor or normal breast. Following the manufacturer's instructions, the ImmunoSeq Intro kit was used to carry out TCRB sequencing on genomic DNA. The multiplex PCR ran for roughly 31 cycles using proprietary primers and spike-in control sequences for absolute quantification. Single-end 150-bp reads were used to sequence an 87-bp fragment covering the CDR3 and the flanking V and J genes. Seven samples, each with two replicates, were multiplexed per lane of an Illumina MiSeq using version 3.0 chemistry. In the authors' own workflow: Raw data were processed by the vendor's proprietary pipeline, with both replicates merged into one result per sample. Clonotypes were defined as productive rearrangements sharing the V-gene family, CDR3 amino acid sequence and J-gene segment. To compute clonality, the normalized Shannon entropy (Pielou evenness) of TCRB abundances was subtracted from 1. To estimate T cell density, the total number of templates was divided by the input cell count, which was inferred from how much DNA went in. Recon, run with its default parameters, was used to estimate overall repertoire diversity and clonality. A clonotype was considered tumor-enriched if its abundance in tumor exceeded 0.1% and was at least 32-fold higher than its abundance in normal breast. In its TCRdb copy, this immuneACCESS table keeps in-frame sequences only and misses some clones. Where compared with another copy, unresolved V genes explain less than half of these, and the others have no known cause. That table gives V, J and clone size, and the DNA gave D and trimming. This sample comprises about 11,000 clones, about 80% of them detected only once. Approximately 15% of the sample lies in the top ten.

Points the paper makes about the study in general: Compared with adjacent normal breast tissue, tumors had higher clonality and roughly 2.5-fold greater T cell density. Greater similarity was observed between blood and normal breast repertoires than between blood and tumor repertoires, and tumor was distinguished from normal in about 85% of the 16 patients when each tissue was compared with blood. The small cohort size prevented analysis by tumor subtype. Chain pairing and functional markers such as CD4, CD8 and FOXP3 were not captured by bulk genomic DNA sequencing of unsorted cells. Enriched TCRB sequences shared across patients were mostly commonly generated sequences, unlikely to play an important role in the tumor microenvironment.

The chain was built from TRBV19 and TRBJ2-7; the D segment could be TRBD2, given 5 matching bases. The specimen sequenced was breast tumor tissue. The clonotype comes from a person between 65 and 80 years old with breast cancer. The CDR3 region: CASQRGRYEQYF. The DNA is as follows: TGTGCCAGTCAACGGGGAAGATACGAGCAGTACTTC.